This TCR beta chain emerged from a study of CD8 T cells in Susac syndrome. After extraction with the RNeasy kit, roughly 0.5 to 1 ug of the RNA was reverse transcribed using random hexamers. From the immunoSEQ multiplex PCR reads, TCRdb called clonotypes with MiXCR, one entry per CDR3 protein. The sample holds under 150,000 distinct CDR3 sequences, 80% seen once. Negative isolation yielded CD8+ and CD4+ T cells; FACS enriched TEMRA cells. Sequenced material: CD8+ T cells from PBMCs. The clonotype was recovered from a human donor with multiple sclerosis.

CDR3 sequence reads: CASSLNLGDAGELFF. Here the CDR3 DNA reads TGTGCCAGCAGCTTAAATTTGGGGGATGCCGGGGAGCTGTTTTTT. The genes are TRBV7-3 and TRBJ2-2; D assignment may be TRBD1 or TRBD2 (5 bases each). The CDR3 sequence is 15 residues long. The V end was cut by 1 base, the J end by 6 bases, with 12 bases between. In germline, CDR1 is SGHTA, CDR2 FQGTGA.